What follows are 8 T cell receptor beta chains derived from one specimen sequenced in a study of shared clonotypes between healthy human individuals. The table came from immunoSEQ multiplex PCR; TCRdb's copy has only in-frame clones and leaves some out. This sample yields around 940,000 clones, of which around 80% are seen a single time; about 1.5% belongs to the top ten. Sequencing was carried out using memory CD4+ T cells sorted from blood. Subset: CD45RA-negative fraction. The receptors here all came from a man aged 18 to 35 in good health.

J is TRBJ2-3 and V is TRBV4-1; TRBD2 matches 8 bases. The trim removed 5 bases at V and 2 bases at J, leaving 6 bases unmatched. Germline loops: CDR1 MGHRA, CDR2 YSYEKL. This CDR3 has 15 residues. This chain's CDR3 is CASSFIAGPTDTQYF. Written as DNA, the CDR3 is TGCGCCAGCAGCTTTATAGCGGGGCCCACAGATACGCAGTATTTT.

The chain recombines TRBV7-8 with TRBJ1-5, with D possibly TRBD1 on 5 matching bases. Between the trimmed V and J ends, which lost 1 base and 3 bases, there was a span of 10 bases. The germline gives CDR1 SGHVS, CDR2 FQNEAQ. The CDR3 runs to 15 residues. The chain's CDR3 is CASSLEGRTNQPQHF. CDR3 sequence (DNA): TGTGCCAGCAGCTTAGAGGGACGGACCAATCAGCCCCAGCATTTT. The whole variable domain, remainder taken from reference TRBV7-8 and TRBJ1-5, is GAGVSQSPRYKVAKRGQDVALRCDPISGHVSLFWYQQALGQGPEFLTYFQNEAQLDKSGLPSDRFFAERPEGSVSTLKIQRTQQEDSAVYLCASSLEGRTNQPQHFGDGTRLSIL.

V and J are TRBV11-1 and TRBJ2-7, with unresolved D. The CDR3 is 14 amino acids. Germline CDR1 SGHAT, CDR2 FQDESV (reference sequence). V gave up 5 bases and J gave up 1 base, with 12 bases separating them. CDR3 in amino acids: CASSRETGSYEQYF. The CDR3 DNA is TGTGCCAGCAGCCGAGAGACTGGATCCTACGAGCAGTACTTC. Drawing the rest from reference TRBV11-1 and TRBJ2-7, the complete variable domain is EAEVAQSPRYKITEKSQAVAFWCDPISGHATLYWYRQILGQGPELLVQFQDESVVDDSQLPKDRFSAERLKGVDSTLKIQPAELGDSAMYLCASSRETGSYEQYFGPGTRLTVT.

The chain uses TRBV7-3 and TRBJ2-3, with 8 bases that match TRBD2. This CDR3 spans 15 amino acids. After removal of 3 bases from V and 7 bases from J, the junction contained 9 bases not matched to a gene. Germline V gene sequence: CDR1 SGHTA, CDR2 FQGTGA. CDR3 amino acids: CASSFASGGHNTQYF. DNA of the CDR3: TGTGCCAGCAGCTTCGCGTCGGGGGGGCATAATACGCAGTATTTT.

This CDR3 is CASSKPGGWGYTF. In nucleotides, the CDR3 is TGTGCCAGCAGTAAACCAGGGGGCTGGGGCTACACCTTC. J is TRBJ1-2 and V is TRBV5-6; 8 bases are a match to TRBD1. The CDR3 runs 13 residues. Germline V gene data show CDR1 as SGHDT and CDR2 as YYEEEE. V shed 5 bases and J 8 bases; nucleotides not matched to a gene: 8.

The rearrangement links TRBV7-8 to TRBJ2-3; 13 bases are shared with TRBD2. Germline lookup yields CDR1 SGHVS and CDR2 FQNEAQ. V dropped 4 bases and J dropped 0; count of bases not matched to a gene: 4. The CDR3 length is 17 residues. The DNA of the CDR3 is TGTGCCAGCAGCTCTGGGACTAGCGGGGCCAGCACAGATACGCAGTATTTT. It encodes CASSSGTSGASTDTQYF. Full variable domain (remainder filled in from reference TRBV7-8 and TRBJ2-3): GAGVSQSPRYKVAKRGQDVALRCDPISGHVSLFWYQQALGQGPEFLTYFQNEAQLDKSGLPSDRFFAERPEGSVSTLKIQRTQQEDSAVYLCASSSGTSGASTDTQYFGPGTRLTVL.

With respect to this clone: Other DNA sequences in this sample translate to the same CDR3. This chain connects TRBV7-2 to TRBJ2-1, with 13 bases lining up with TRBD2. Germline assignment: CDR1 SGHTA and CDR2 FQGNSA. CDR3 length equals 15 residues. With V trimmed by 5 bases and J by 6 bases, 4 bases remained unmatched. The CDR3 bases are TGTGCCAGCAGCCTACTAGCGGGGGGGCCCAATGAGCAGTTCTTC. Translation: CASSLLAGGPNEQFF.

This clone came up a few times. The chain is built from TRBV5-1 and TRBJ2-6; a possible D gene is TRBD2 (5 bases). The V gene's germline CDR1 is SGHRS and CDR2 YFSETQ. This CDR3 has 13 residues. V gave up 2 bases and J gave up 6 bases, with 6 bases separating them. The DNA of the CDR3 is TGCGCCAGCAGCTTCGGGGAGGCCAACGTCCTGACTTTC. Its translation: CASSFGEANVLTF.